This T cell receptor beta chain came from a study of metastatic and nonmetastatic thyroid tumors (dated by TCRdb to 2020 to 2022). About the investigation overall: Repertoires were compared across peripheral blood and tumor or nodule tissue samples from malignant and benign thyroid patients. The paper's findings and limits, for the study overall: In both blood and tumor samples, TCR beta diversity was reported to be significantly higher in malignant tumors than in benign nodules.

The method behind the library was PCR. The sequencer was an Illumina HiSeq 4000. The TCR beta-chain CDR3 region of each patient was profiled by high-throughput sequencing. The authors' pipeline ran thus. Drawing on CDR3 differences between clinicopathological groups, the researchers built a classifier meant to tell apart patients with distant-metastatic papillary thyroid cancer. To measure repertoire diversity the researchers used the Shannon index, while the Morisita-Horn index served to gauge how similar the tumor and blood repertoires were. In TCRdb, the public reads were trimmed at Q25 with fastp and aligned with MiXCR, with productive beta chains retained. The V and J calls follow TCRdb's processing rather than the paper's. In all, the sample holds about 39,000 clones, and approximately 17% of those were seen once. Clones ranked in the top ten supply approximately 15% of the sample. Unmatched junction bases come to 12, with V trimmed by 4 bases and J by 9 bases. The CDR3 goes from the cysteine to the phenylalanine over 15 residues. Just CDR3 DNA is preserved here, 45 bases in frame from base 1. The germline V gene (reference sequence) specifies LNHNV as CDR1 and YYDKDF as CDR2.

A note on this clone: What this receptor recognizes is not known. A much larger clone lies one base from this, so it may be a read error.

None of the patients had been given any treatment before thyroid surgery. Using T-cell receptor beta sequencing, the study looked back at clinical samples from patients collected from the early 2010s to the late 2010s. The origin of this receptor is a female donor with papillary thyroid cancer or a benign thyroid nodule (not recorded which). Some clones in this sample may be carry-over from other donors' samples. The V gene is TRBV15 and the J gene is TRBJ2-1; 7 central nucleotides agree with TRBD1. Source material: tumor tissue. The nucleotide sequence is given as TGTGCCACCAGCAAGTCCCGGGACAGAAACAGTGAGCAGTTCTTC. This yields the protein CATSKSRDRNSEQFF.